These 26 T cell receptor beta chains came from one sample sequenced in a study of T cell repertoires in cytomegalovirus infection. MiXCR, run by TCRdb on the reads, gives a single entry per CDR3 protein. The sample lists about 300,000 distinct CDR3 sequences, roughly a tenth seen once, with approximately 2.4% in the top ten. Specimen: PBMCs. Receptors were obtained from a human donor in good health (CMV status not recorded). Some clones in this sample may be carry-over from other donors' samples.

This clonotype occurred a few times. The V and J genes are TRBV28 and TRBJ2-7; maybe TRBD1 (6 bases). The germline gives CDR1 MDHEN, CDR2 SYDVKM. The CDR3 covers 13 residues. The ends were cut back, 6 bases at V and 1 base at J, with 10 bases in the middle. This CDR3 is CASRPGQSYEQYV. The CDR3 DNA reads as TGTGCCAGCAGGCCTGGACAGTCCTACGAGCAGTACGTC.

CDR3 amino acids: CASSTRLNEKLFF. CDR3 sequence (DNA): TGTGCCAGCAGTACCAGGCTTAATGAAAAACTGTTTTTT. The chain links TRBV28 to TRBJ1-4; no definite D call. This CDR3 comprises 13 residues. From germline, CDR1 is MDHEN and CDR2 SYDVKM. V lost 5 bases to trimming and J lost 4 bases, with 8 bases between them.

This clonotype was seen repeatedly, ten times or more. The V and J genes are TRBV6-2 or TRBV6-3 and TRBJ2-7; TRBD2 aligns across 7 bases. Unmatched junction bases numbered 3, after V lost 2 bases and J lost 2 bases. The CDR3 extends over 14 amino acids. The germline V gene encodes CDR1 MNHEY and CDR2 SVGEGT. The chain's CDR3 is CASSYREGTYEQYV. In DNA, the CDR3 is TGTGCCAGCAGTTACAGGGAGGGGACCTACGAGCAGTACGTC.

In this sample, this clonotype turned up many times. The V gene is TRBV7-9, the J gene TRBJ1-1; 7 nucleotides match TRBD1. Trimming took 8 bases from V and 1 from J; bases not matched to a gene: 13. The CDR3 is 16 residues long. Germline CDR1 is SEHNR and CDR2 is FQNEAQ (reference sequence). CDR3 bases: TGTGCCAGCGCCCTCGAAGGGGGCTCCGGGAACACTGAAGCTTTCTTT. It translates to CASALEGGSGNTEAFF.

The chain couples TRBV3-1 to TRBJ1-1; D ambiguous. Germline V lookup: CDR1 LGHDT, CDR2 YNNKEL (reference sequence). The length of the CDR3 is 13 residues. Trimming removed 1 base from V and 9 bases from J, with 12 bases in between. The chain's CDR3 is CASSQAKTSQAFF. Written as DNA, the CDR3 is TGTGCCAGCAGCCAAGCCAAGACAAGCCAAGCTTTCTTT.

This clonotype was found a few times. The CDR3 DNA reads as TGCAGCGAAATGCGAGGGATGAACACTGAAGCTTTCTTT. Translating it yields CSEMRGMNTEAFF. This chain uses TRBV29-1 with TRBJ1-1; no firm D call. V lost 7 bases, J lost 0 bases, and 12 bases lay in between. Germline loops: CDR1 SQVTM, CDR2 ANQGSEA. The CDR3 has 13 amino acids.

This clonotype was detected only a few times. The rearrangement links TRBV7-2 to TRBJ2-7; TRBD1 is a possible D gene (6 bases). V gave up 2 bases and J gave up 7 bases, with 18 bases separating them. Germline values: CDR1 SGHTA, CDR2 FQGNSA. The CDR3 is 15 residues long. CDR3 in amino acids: CASSLRALLGGEQYF. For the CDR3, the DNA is TGTGCCAGCAGCTTAAGGGCCCTACTAGGGGGTGAGCAGTACTTC.

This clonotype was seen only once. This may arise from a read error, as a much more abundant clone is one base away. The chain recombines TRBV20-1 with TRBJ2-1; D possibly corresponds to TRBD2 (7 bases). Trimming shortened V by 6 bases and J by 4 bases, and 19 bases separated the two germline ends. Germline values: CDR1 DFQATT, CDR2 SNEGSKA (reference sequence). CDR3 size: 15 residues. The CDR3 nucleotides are TGCAGTGCCCCCTTAAGAAGGGGGGGTTACAATGAGCAGTTCTTC. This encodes CSAPLRRGGYNEQFF.

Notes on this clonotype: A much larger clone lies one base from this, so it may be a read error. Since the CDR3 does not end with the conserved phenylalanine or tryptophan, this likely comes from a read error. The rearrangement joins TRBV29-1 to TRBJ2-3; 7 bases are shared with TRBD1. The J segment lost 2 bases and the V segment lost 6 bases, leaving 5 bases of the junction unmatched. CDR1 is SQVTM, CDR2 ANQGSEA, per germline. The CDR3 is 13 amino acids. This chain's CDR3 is CSVGTVYTDTQYY. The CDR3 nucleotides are TGCAGCGTCGGGACAGTCTACACAGATACGCAGTATTAT.

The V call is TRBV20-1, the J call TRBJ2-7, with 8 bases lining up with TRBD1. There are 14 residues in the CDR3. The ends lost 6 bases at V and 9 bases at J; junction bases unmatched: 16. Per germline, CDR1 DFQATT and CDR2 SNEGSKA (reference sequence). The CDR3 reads CSAHGQGRSSGQYF. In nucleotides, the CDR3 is TGCAGTGCCCATGGACAGGGTCGAAGTAGCGGGCAGTACTTC.

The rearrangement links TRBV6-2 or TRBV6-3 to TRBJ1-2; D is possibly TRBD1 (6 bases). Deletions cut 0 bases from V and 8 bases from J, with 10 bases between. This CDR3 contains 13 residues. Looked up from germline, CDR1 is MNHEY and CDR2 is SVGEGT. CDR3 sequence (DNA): TGTGCCAGCAGTTACTCCCAGGGGCGCGGCTACACCTTC. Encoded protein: CASSYSQGRGYTF.

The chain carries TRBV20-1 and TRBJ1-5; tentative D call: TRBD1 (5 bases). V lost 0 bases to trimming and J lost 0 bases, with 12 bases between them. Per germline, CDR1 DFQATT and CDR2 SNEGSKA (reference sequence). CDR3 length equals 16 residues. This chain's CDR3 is CSARESAGGSNQPQHF. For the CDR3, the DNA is TGCAGTGCTAGAGAGTCGGCGGGGGGTAGCAATCAGCCCCAGCATTTT.

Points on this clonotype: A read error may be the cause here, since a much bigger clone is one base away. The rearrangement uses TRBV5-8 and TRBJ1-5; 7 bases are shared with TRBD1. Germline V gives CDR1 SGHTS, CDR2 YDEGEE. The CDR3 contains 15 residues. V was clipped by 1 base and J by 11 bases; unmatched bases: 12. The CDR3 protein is CASSLRGGALQSQHF. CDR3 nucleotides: TGTGCCAGCAGCTTGAGAGGGGGCGCGTTACAGTCCCAGCATTTT. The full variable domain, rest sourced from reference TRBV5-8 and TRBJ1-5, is EAGVTQSPTHLIKTRGQQATLRCSPISGHTSVYWYQQALGLGLQFLLWYDEGEERNRGNFPPRFSGRQFPNYSSELNVNALELEDSALYLCASSLRGGALQSQHFGDGTRLSIL.

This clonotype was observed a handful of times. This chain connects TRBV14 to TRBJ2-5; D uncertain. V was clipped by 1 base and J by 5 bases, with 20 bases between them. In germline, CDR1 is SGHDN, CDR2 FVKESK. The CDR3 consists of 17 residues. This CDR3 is CASSQGVRIPAEETQYF. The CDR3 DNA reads TGTGCCAGCAGCCAAGGGGTCCGGATCCCCGCGGAGGAGACCCAGTACTTC.

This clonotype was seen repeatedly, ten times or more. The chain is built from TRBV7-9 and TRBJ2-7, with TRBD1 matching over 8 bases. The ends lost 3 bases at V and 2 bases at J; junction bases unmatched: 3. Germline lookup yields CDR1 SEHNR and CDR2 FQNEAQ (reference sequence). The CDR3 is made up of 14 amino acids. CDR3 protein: CASSFWDRPYEQYV. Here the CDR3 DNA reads TGTGCCAGCAGCTTCTGGGACAGGCCCTACGAGCAGTACGTC.

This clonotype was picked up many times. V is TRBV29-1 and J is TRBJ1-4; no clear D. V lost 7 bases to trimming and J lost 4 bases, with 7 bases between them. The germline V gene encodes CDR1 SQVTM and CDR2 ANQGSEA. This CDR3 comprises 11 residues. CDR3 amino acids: CSARDNEKLFF. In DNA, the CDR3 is TGCAGCGCTAGGGATAATGAAAAACTGTTTTTT.

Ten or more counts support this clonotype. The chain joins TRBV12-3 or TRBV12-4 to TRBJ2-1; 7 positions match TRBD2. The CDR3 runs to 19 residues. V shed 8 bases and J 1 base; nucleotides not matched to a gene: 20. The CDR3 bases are TGTGCCAGCGGAACCACGGGCGGCAGCGGGGCAAAATCCTACAATGAGCAGTTCTTC. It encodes CASGTTGGSGAKSYNEQFF.

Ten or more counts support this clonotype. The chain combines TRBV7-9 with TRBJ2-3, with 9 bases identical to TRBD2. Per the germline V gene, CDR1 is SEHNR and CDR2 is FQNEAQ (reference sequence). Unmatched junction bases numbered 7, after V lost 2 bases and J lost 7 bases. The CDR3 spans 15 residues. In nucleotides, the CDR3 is TGTGCCAGCAGCTTAAATAGCGGGGGATCTAATACGCAGTATTTT. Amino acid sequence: CASSLNSGGSNTQYF.

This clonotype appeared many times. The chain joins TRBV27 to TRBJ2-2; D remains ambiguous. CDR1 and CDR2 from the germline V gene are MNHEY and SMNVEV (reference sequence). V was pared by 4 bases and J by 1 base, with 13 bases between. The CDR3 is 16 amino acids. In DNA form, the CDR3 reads TGTGCCAGCAGTTCTCCCTCCGTGAAGAACACCGGGGAGCTGTTTTTT. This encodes CASSSPSVKNTGELFF.

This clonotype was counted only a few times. The CDR3 coding sequence is TGCAGTGCTAGAGATCACAGGAAAGGAGCCTACGAGCAGTACGTC. Translating gives CSARDHRKGAYEQYV. The chain combines TRBV20-1 with TRBJ2-7, with D tentatively TRBD1 (5 bases). Germline lookup yields CDR1 DFQATT and CDR2 SNEGSKA (reference sequence). The V end was cut by 0 bases, the J end by 2 bases, with 14 bases between. This CDR3 region has 15 residues.

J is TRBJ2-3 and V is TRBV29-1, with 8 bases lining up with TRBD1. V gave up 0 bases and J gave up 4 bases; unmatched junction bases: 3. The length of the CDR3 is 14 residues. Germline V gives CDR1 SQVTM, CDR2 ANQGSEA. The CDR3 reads CSVEEDRGPDTQYF. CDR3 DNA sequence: TGCAGCGTTGAAGAAGACAGGGGCCCAGATACGCAGTATTTT.

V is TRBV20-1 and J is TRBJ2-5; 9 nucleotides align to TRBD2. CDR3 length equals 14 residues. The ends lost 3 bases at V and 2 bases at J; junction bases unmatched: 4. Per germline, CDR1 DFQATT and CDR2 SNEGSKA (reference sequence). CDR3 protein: CSARSGGPQETQYF. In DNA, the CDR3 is TGCAGTGCTAGGAGCGGGGGGCCTCAAGAGACCCAGTACTTC.

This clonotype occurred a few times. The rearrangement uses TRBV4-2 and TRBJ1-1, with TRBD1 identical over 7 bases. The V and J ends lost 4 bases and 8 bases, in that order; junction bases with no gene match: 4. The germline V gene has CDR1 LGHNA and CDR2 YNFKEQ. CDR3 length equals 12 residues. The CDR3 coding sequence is TGTGCCAGCAGCCTTTTCAGGGGGGAAGCTTTCTTT. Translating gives CASSLFRGEAFF.

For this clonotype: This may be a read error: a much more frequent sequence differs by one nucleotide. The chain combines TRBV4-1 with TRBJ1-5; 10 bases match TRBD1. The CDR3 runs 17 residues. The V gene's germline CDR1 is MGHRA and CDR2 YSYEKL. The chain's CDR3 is CAGSRIAGTGENQPQHF. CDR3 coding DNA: TGCGCCGGCAGCCGCATCGCCGGGACAGGGGAAAATCAGCCCCAGCATTTT.

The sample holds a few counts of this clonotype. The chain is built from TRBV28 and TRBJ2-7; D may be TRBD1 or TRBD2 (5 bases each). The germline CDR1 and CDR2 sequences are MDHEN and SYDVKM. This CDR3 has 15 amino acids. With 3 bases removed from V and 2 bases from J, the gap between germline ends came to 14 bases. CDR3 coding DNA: TGTGCCAGCAGTTTTTTCGGGACGTCTGCCTACGAGCAGTACTTC. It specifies CASSFFGTSAYEQYF.

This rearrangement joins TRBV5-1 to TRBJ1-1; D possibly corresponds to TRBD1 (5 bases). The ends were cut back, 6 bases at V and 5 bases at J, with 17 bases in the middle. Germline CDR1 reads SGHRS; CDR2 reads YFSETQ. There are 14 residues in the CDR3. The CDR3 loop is CASTLWGDRTEAFF. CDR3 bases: TGCGCCAGCACCCTTTGGGGGGATAGGACTGAAGCTTTCTTT.